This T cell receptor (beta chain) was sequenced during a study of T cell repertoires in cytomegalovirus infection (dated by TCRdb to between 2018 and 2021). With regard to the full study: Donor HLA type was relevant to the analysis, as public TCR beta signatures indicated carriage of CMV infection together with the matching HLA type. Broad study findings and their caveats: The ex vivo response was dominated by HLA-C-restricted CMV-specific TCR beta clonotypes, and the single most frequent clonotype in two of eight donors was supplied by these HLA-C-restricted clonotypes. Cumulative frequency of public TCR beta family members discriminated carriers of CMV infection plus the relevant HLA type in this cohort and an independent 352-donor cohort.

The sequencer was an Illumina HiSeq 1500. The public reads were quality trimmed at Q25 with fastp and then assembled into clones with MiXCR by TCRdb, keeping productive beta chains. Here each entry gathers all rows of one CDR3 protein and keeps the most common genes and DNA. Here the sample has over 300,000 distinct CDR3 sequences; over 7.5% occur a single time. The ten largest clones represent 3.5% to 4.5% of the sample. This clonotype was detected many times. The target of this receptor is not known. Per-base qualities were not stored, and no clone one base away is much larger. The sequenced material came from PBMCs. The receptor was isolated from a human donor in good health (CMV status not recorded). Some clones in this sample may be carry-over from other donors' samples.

The CDR3 in this case is CASSSLRLPSSYNEQFF. The bases are TGTGCCAGCAGTTCCCTCAGGCTACCAAGCTCCTACAATGAGCAGTTCTTC. In this chain, TRBV28 is recombined with TRBJ2-1; the D gene assignment is ambiguous. V is reduced by 4 bases and J by 0 bases, leaving a spacing of 16 bases between them. Per the germline V gene, MDHEN is the CDR1 and SYDVKM is the CDR2. The CDR3 runs 17 residues from the cysteine to the phenylalanine. Only the CDR3 part of the read is kept: 51 bases, read in frame from the first base. Reference TRBV28 and TRBJ2-1 proteins supply the regions before and after the CDR3; the full variable domain is: DVKVTQSSRYLVKRTGEKVFLECVQDMDHENMFWYRQDPGLGLRLIYFSYDVKMKEKGDIPEGYSVSREKKERFSLILESASTNQTSMYLCASSSLRLPSSYNEQFFGPGTRLTVL.